This record concerns one T cell receptor (beta chain) sequence. The antigen is not known. The read halts 3 residues ahead of the CDR3 end, with the missing end drawn from the germline J gene. The CDR3 is made up of 21 amino acids. CDR1 and CDR2 (germline): SGHRS, YFSETQ. The trim removed 0 bases at V and 4 bases at J, leaving 21 bases unmatched. Data came from immunoSEQ multiplex PCR; TCRdb stores just in-frame clones and leaves some out. This sample carries about 28,000 clones, none of them present only once. These data belong to a study of T cell clonality in common variable immunodeficiency. Study-wide points: In common variable immunodeficiency, TCR beta chains reportedly carried fewer deletions and N-nucleotide insertions. CVID subjects shared fewer TCRbeta clones than healthy controls did.

Caucasian heritage predominated among both patients and controls. The clonotype originates from a human donor with common variable immunodeficiency. The chain links TRBV5-1 to TRBJ2-3; 9 bases match TRBD2. What was sequenced was peripheral blood mononuclear cells. The CDR3 bases that were read are TGCGCCAGCAGCTTGGTACCAGGGCTAGCGGGGACCGTATCAAAATCAGATACG. This translates into CASSLVPGLAGTVSKSDT. The entire CDR3 protein is CASSLVPGLAGTVSKSDTQYF.